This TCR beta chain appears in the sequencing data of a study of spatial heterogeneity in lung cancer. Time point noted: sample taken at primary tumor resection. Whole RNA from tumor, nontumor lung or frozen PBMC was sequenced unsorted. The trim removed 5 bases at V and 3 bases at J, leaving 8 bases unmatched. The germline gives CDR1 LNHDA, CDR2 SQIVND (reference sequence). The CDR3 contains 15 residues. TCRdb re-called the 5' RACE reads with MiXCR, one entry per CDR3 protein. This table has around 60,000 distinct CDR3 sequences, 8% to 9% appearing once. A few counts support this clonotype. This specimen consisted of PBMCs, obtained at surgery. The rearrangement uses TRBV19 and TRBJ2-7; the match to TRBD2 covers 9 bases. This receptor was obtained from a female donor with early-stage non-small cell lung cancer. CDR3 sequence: CASSAAGTSFYEQYF. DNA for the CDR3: TGTGCCAGTAGTGCTGCCGGGACTAGCTTCTACGAGCAGTACTTC. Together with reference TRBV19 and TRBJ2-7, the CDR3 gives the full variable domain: DGGITQSPKYLFRKEGQNVTLSCEQNLNHDAMYWYRQDPGQGLRLIYYSQIVNDFQKGDIAEGYSVSREKKESFPLTVTSAQKNPTAFYLCASSAAGTSFYEQYFGPGTRLTVT.